The rows below give T cell receptor beta chains drawn from one sample of a study of blood T cell repertoires in COVID-19. Produced via immunoSEQ multiplex PCR; TCRdb's table is partial and in-frame only. This table holds 30,000 to 40,000 clones, 70% to 90% found once. Specimen: peripheral blood. The source of these receptors is a human donor in a cohort sampled during active COVID-19. Both conserved end residues are part of each CDR3. A D gene is named only where the DNA matches it firmly. Rows may omit the clone size; those that give it use once, few, many or a size class.

TRBV19	NA	TRBJ1-6	NA	TGTGCCAGTACGACGCGCCGGGGGGTGGGGTCCCTCCACTTT	CASTTRRGVGSLHF
TRBV7-2	NA	TRBJ2-1	NA	TGTGCCAGCACGACCAGGACCCAGGGTGGTGAGCAGTTCTTC	CASTTRTQGGEQFF
TRBV19	NA	TRBJ2-5	TRBD2	TGTGCCAGTAGTATAGGTGCCCCTAGCGGGAGGGCAGCGGAGACCCAGTACTTC	CASSIGAPSGRAAETQYF
TRBV12-5	NA	TRBJ2-2	NA	TGTGCTAGTGGTTTGTTTTCCCCGGGTCCTGCGAACACCGGGGAGCTGTTTTTT	CASGLFSPGPANTGELFF
TRBV24-1	NA	TRBJ1-4	TRBD1	TGTGCCACCAGTGGTATCAACAGGGGAGGTGAAAAACTGTTTTTT	CATSGINRGGEKLFF
TRBV16	NA	TRBJ2-1	NA	TGTGCCAGCAGCCCCAGGAGGATTGGGCAGAACAATGAGCAGTTCTTC	CASSPRRIGQNNEQFF
TRBV6-5	NA	TRBJ2-7	TRBD1	TGTGCCAGCAGTTACTGGGGGACAGGGTCCGAGCAGTACTTC	CASSYWGTGSEQYF
TRBV19	NA	TRBJ2-1	NA	TGTGCCAGTAGTATGGGAGAGGTTCCGCGCGGTGAGCAGTTCTTC	CASSMGEVPRGEQFF
TRBV28	NA	TRBJ1-4	NA	TGTGCCAGCAGTTCACCCGGGGTAACTAATGAAAAACTGTTTTTT	CASSSPGVTNEKLFF
TRBV6-1	NA	TRBJ1-5	TRBD1	TGTGCCAGCAGTGCCCAGGACAGGGGGCTCAATCAGCCCCAGCATTTT	CASSAQDRGLNQPQHF
TRBV18	NA	TRBJ2-3	NA	TGTGCCAGCTCACCAAGGGGAGATACGCAGTATTTT	CASSPRGDTQYF
TRBV10-3	NA	TRBJ1-1	NA	TGTGCCATCAGTAAACAGGGTGGGCTAAGCGCGGCTGAAGCTTTCTTT	CAISKQGGLSAAEAFF
TRBV2	NA	TRBJ1-3	NA	TGTGCCAGCAGCAACAACGGAAACACCATATATTTT	CASSNNGNTIYF
TRBV4-3	NA	TRBJ2-5	TRBD2	TGCGCCAGCAGCCAACAGGGGACTAGCGGGAGAGAGACCCAGTACTTC	CASSQQGTSGRETQYF
TRBV5-8	once	TRBJ2-1	TRBD2	TGTGCCAGCAGCTTTTATAGCGGGGCCCGTTGGAATGAGCAGTTCTTC	CASSFYSGARWNEQFF
TRBV18	few	TRBJ2-7	NA	TGTGCCAGCTCACCAACCGCTGGACAAGCTTCCTACGAGCAGTACTTC	CASSPTAGQASYEQYF
TRBV18	NA	TRBJ2-7	TRBD2	TGTGCCAGCTCACCAGGGGGGGGGAGCTCCTACGAGCAGTACTTC	CASSPGGGSSYEQYF
TRBV18	NA	TRBJ2-1	NA	TGTGCCAGCTCACGACAGTACAATGAGCAGTTCTTC	CASSRQYNEQFF
TRBV6-5	NA	TRBJ2-1	TRBD2	TGTGCCAGCAGTCATCTAGCGGGAGCCTACAATGAGCAGTTCTTC	CASSHLAGAYNEQFF
TRBV19	NA	TRBJ1-5	NA	TGTGCCAGTAGAAACCCCCTACAGGTTGGCAATCAGCCCCAGCATTTT	CASRNPLQVGNQPQHF
TRBV11-2	NA	TRBJ2-5	TRBD2	TGTGCCAGCAGCTCTTCCGGGACTAGCGGGACCCAGTACTTC	CASSSSGTSGTQYF
TRBV5-8	NA	TRBJ1-2	NA	TGTGCCAGCATCACAGGGTCCTATGGCTACACCTTC	CASITGSYGYTF
TRBV28	once	TRBJ2-1	TRBD1	TGTGCCAGCAGAGACAGGGCATCCTACAATGAGCAGTTCTTC	CASRDRASYNEQFF
TRBV24-1	NA	TRBJ2-1	TRBD2	TGTGCCACCGGGAGGGATTACAATGAGCAGTTCTTC	CATGRDYNEQFF
TRBV5-1	NA	TRBJ1-2	NA	TGCGCCAGCAGCTTGTCATCCGGGTCGGATGGCTACACCTTC	CASSLSSGSDGYTF
TRBV5-1	NA	TRBJ1-4	NA	TGCGCCAGCAGCTTGGGCGCTTCTAATGAAAAACTGTTTTTT	CASSLGASNEKLFF
TRBV4-2	NA	TRBJ2-7	NA	TGTGCCAGCGGTACGACAGTGGGGGAGGACCACGAGCAGTACTTC	CASGTTVGEDHEQYF
TRBV6-2/TRBV6-3	NA	TRBJ2-3	NA	TGTGCCAGCAGTTATGGGGCCGGAGGGGGCACAGATACGCAGTATTTT	CASSYGAGGGTDTQYF
TRBV18	NA	TRBJ2-5	NA	TGTGCCAGCTCACCAAGGGGGGGACCTACTTTGGAGACCCAGTACTTC	CASSPRGGPTLETQYF
TRBV7-9	NA	TRBJ1-1	NA	TGTGCCAGCAGCTTTAATTACAGAGGGAGGAACACTGAAGCTTTCTTT	CASSFNYRGRNTEAFF
TRBV7-9	once	TRBJ2-7	NA	TGTGCCAGCACCCCCCCCGGGGAGACCTACGAGCAGTACTTC	CASTPPGETYEQYF
TRBV10-2	NA	TRBJ2-1	TRBD2	TGCGCCAGCACTTTAGCGGGGGGGATGGTGAATGAGCAGTTCTTC	CASTLAGGMVNEQFF
TRBV10-3	NA	TRBJ2-3	TRBD2	TGTGCCATCAGGGCGACTAGCTCCACAGATACGCAGTATTTT	CAIRATSSTDTQYF
TRBV18	NA	TRBJ2-7	TRBD1	TGTGCCAGCTCACCACTGGACAGGGGCTACGAGCAGTACTTC	CASSPLDRGYEQYF
TRBV7-3	once	TRBJ1-6	NA	TGTGCCAGCAGCTTATACGGGGGTGGGAATTCACCCCTCCACTTT	CASSLYGGGNSPLHF
TRBV5-8	NA	TRBJ2-3	NA	TGTGCCAGCAGCTTGGGCCGCTACACAGATACGCAGTATTTT	CASSLGRYTDTQYF
TRBV5-1	NA	TRBJ2-3	TRBD2	TGCGCCAGCAGCTTGGAGACTAGCGGCGACACAGATACGCAGTATTTT	CASSLETSGDTDTQYF
TRBV7-2	NA	TRBJ2-7	NA	TGTGCCAGCAGCCGCAGAGGGGGGGCCTACGAGCAGTACTTC	CASSRRGGAYEQYF
TRBV19	NA	TRBJ2-1	NA	TGTGCCAGTAGTCCCCCCTGGGCAGCCCGTAACAAAGAGCAGTTCTTC	CASSPPWAARNKEQFF
TRBV4-1	NA	TRBJ2-2	TRBD2	TGCGCCAGCAGCCCCGTGGCGGGAGGAAACACCGGGGAGCTGTTTTTT	CASSPVAGGNTGELFF
TRBV6-2/TRBV6-3	NA	TRBJ1-5	TRBD1	TGTGCCAGCAGTTACTACCCGACAGGGATTAGCAATCAGCCCCAGCATTTT	CASSYYPTGISNQPQHF
TRBV3-1/TRBV3-2	NA	TRBJ2-1	TRBD1	TGTGCCAGCAGCCAAGTCTCCGGGTCACAGGGGCATGAGCAGTTCTTC	CASSQVSGSQGHEQFF
TRBV27	few	TRBJ2-2	TRBD1	TGTGCCAGCAGTTTATCTGCCAGGGGGCGATGGACCGGGGAGCTGTTTTTT	CASSLSARGRWTGELFF
TRBV9	NA	TRBJ1-3	TRBD1	TGTGCCAGCAGCCCCCCTCCGTCAGGGGGCTTTGCTGGAAACACCATATATTTT	CASSPPPSGGFAGNTIYF
TRBV5-5	NA	TRBJ2-3	NA	TGTGCCAGCAGCACGCGACAGACAGATACGCAGTATTTT	CASSTRQTDTQYF
TRBV11-3	NA	TRBJ2-5	NA	TGTGCCAGCAGCCCGTTAGGGGGCCAAGAGACCCAGTACTTC	CASSPLGGQETQYF
TRBV12-2	NA	TRBJ1-4	NA	TGTGCAAGTCGCTTCGGCCCCAGGGAAGAAAAACTGTTTTTT	CASRFGPREEKLFF
TRBV6-5	NA	TRBJ2-5	TRBD1	TGTGCCAGCAGCCTAGGACAGGAAGAGACCCAGTACTTC	CASSLGQEETQYF
TRBV3-1/TRBV3-2	NA	TRBJ2-1	TRBD2	TGTGCCAGCAGCCAAGTGCGGCGGGGGGGCTTCACTTTTGAGCAGTTCTTC	CASSQVRRGGFTFEQFF
TRBV6-1	NA	TRBJ2-5	NA	TGTGCCAGCAGTGAAACATTGTACCAAGAGACCCAGTACTTC	CASSETLYQETQYF
TRBV10-2	NA	TRBJ1-6	NA	TGCGCCAGCAGTGAGTCGGCAGGCCCTGGGCCACCCCTCCACTTT	CASSESAGPGPPLHF
TRBV18	NA	TRBJ1-5	NA	TGTGCCAGCTCACCACGACAGGGCAATCAGCCCCAGCATTTT	CASSPRQGNQPQHF
TRBV6-5	NA	TRBJ2-5	NA	TGTGCCAGCAGTCGTCCAGGGGAGACCCAGTACTTC	CASSRPGETQYF
TRBV19	NA	TRBJ1-5	NA	TGTGCCAGTAGTCCCGACTCGAATCAGCCCCAGCATTTT	CASSPDSNQPQHF
TRBV5-1	NA	TRBJ2-4	TRBD2	TGCGCCAGCAGCAGGACTAGCGGGGGCCAAAACATTCAGTACTTC	CASSRTSGGQNIQYF
TRBV3-1/TRBV3-2	NA	TRBJ2-1	NA	TGTGCCAGCGGTCTGACCTGGGGCCAGGCAGGGTTCTTC	CASGLTWGQAGFF
TRBV11-3	NA	TRBJ2-2	NA	TGTGCCAGCAGCTCACAGACCGGGGAGCTGTTTTTT	CASSSQTGELFF
TRBV5-1	NA	TRBJ1-2	NA	TGCGCCAGCAGCCCACCATCGGACTATGGCTACACCTTC	CASSPPSDYGYTF
TRBV6-5	NA	TRBJ2-7	NA	TGTGCCAGCAGCTTGTATACAGGGTTCTCCTACGAGCAGTACTTC	CASSLYTGFSYEQYF
TRBV28	once	TRBJ1-1	NA	TGTGCCAGCAGCACCCACGGAGGGCCTCTAGCAGTGGCTTTCTTT	CASSTHGGPLAVAFF